This TCR beta chain was found in a study of Graves' ophthalmopathy and Graves' hyperthyroidism. Using RNA transcripts, the TCR beta CDR3 regions were amplified. HTBI primers served in a first-round RT-PCR, which a second-round multiplex PCR followed. TCRdb processed the multiplex PCR reads anew with MiXCR; each CDR3 protein has one entry. The table shows about 380,000 distinct CDR3 sequences, with less than 20% occurring only once. This clonotype was recorded at least ten times. The antigen is undetermined. With 4 bases clipped from V and 4 bases from J, the junction kept 3 bases outside the gene matches. The CDR3 has 14 residues. CDR1 and CDR2 from the germline V gene are LNHDA and SQIVND (reference sequence). The authors enrolled newly diagnosed hyperthyroidism patients aged 18 to 65 with under 2 months' duration. The authors isolated PBMCs from 8 to 10 ml of fresh peripheral blood. General study points: Most expanded thyroid clonotypes above 0.001 frequency also appeared in blood.

The genes are TRBV19 and TRBJ1-1; 10 bases are shared with TRBD1. The receptor comes from a woman between 18 and 29 years old with stable Graves' hyperthyroidism. The specimen sequenced was peripheral blood. CDR3 amino acids: CASSRQGASTEAFF. In DNA form, the CDR3 reads TGTGCCAGTAGTAGACAGGGGGCGAGCACTGAAGCTTTCTTT.